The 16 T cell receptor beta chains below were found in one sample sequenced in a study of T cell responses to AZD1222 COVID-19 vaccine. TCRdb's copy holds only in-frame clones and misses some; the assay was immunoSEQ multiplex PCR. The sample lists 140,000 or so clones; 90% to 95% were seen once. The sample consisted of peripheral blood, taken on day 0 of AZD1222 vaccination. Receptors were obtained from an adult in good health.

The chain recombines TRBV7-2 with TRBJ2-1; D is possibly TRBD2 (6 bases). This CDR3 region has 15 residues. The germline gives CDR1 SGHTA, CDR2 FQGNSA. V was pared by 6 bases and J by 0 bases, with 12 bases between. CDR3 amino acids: CASRRSGFSYNEQFF. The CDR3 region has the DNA TGTGCCAGCAGACGGAGCGGGTTCTCCTACAATGAGCAGTTCTTC.

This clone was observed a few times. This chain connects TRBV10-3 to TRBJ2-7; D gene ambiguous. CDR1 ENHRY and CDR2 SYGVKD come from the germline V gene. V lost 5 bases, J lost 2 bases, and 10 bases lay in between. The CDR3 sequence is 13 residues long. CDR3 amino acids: CAISQEVAYEQYF. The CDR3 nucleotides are TGTGCCATCAGTCAAGAGGTGGCCTACGAGCAGTACTTC.

CDR3 sequence: CSADRAAEQYF. Written as DNA, the CDR3 is TGCAGTGCTGACCGAGCTGCGGAGCAGTACTTC. This sequence joins TRBV20-1 and TRBJ2-7; D is unclear. The V gene's germline CDR1 is DFQATT and CDR2 SNEGSKA (reference sequence). V gave up 5 bases and J gave up 7 bases, with 12 bases separating them. CDR3 length: 11 residues.

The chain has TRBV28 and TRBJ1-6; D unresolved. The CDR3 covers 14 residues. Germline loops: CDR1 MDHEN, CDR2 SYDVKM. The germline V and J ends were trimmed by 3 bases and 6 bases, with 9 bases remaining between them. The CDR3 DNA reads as TGTGCCAGCAGTTTGGACCGTTTTAATTCACCCCTCCACTTT. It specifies CASSLDRFNSPLHF.

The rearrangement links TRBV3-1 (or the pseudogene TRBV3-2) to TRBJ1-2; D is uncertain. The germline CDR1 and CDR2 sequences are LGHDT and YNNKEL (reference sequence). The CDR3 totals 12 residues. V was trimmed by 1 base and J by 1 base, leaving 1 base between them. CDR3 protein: CASSQGNYGYTF. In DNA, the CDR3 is TGTGCCAGCAGCCAAGGTAACTATGGCTACACCTTC.

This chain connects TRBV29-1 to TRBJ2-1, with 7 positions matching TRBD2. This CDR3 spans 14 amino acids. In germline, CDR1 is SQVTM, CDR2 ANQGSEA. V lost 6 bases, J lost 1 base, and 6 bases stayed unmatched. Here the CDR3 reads CSVPTSLSYNEQFF. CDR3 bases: TGCAGCGTACCGACTAGCTTATCCTACAATGAGCAGTTCTTC.

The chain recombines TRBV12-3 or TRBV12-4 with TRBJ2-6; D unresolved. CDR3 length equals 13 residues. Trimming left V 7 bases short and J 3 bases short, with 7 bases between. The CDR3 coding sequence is TGTGCCAGCACCCCCAGTGGGGCCAACGTCCTGACTTTC. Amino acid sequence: CASTPSGANVLTF.

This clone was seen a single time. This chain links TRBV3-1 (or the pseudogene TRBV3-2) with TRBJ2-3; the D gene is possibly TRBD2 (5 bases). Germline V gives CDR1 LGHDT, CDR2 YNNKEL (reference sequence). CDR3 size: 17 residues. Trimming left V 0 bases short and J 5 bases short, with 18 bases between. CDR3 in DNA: TGTGCCAGCAGCCAAGAGGAGTGGTGGCTAGCTGGAGATACGCAGTATTTT. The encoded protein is CASSQEEWWLAGDTQYF.

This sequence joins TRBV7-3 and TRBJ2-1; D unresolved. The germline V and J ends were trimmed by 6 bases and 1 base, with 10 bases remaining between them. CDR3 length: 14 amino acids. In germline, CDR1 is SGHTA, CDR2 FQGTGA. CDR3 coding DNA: TGTGCCAGCAGACCGACTGTGTCCTACAATGAGCAGTTCTTC. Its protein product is CASRPTVSYNEQFF.

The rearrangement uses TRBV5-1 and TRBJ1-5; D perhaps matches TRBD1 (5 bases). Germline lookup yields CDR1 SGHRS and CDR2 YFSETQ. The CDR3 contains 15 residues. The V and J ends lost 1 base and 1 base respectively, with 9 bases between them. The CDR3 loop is CASSLNGGSNQPQHF. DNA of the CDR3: TGCGCCAGCAGCTTGAACGGGGGGAGCAATCAGCCCCAGCATTTT.

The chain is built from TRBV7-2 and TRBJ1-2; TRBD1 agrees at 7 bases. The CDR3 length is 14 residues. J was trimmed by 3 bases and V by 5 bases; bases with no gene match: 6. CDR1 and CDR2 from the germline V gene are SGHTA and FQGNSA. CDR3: CASSTQGWDYGYTF. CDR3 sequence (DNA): TGTGCCAGCAGCACACAGGGGTGGGACTATGGCTACACCTTC.

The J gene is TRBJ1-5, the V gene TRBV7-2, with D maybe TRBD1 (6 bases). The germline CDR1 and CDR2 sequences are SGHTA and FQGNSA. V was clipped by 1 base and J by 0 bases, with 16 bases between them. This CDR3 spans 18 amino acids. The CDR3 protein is CASSLVGHTGNSNQPQHF. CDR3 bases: TGTGCCAGCAGCTTAGTTGGACACACAGGGAATAGCAATCAGCCCCAGCATTTT.

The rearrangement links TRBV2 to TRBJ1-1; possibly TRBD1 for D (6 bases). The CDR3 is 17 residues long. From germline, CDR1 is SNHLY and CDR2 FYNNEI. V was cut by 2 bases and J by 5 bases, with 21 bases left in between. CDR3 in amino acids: CASSEQGFSPLSTEAFF. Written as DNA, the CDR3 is TGTGCCAGCAGTGAACAGGGGTTCAGCCCATTGAGTACTGAAGCTTTCTTT.

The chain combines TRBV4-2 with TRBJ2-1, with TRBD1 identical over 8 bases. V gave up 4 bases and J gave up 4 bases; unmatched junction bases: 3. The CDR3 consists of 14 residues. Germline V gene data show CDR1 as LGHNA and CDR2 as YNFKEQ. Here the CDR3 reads CASSRGQGYNEQFF. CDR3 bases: TGTGCCAGCAGCCGAGGACAGGGATACAATGAGCAGTTCTTC.

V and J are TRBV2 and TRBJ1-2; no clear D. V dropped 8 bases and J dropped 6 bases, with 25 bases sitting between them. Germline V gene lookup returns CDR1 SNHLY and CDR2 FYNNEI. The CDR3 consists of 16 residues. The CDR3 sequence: CASLTNSLPGQDGYTF. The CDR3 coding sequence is TGTGCCAGCCTAACTAACAGCCTCCCGGGTCAGGATGGCTACACCTTC.

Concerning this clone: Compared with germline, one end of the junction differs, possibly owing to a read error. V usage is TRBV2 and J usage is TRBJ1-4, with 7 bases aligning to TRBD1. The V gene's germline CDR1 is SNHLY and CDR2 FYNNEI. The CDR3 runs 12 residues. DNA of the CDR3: TGTGCCAGCTCCCGGGACAGCACATATCCCCTTTTT. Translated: CASSRDSTYPLF.